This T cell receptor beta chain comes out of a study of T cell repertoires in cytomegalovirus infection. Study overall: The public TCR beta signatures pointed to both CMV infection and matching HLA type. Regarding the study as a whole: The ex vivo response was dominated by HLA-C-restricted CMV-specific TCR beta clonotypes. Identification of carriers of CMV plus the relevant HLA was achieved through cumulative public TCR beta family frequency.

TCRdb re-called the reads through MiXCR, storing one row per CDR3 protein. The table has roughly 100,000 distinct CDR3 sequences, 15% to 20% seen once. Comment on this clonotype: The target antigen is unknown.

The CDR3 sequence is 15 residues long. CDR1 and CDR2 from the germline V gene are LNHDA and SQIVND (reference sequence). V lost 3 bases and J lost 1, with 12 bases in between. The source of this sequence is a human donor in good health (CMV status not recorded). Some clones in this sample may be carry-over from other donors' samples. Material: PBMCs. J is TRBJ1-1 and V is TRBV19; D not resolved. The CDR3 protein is CASSMNGGQNTEAFF. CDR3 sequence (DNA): TGTGCCAGTAGTATGAATGGAGGGCAGAACACTGAAGCTTTCTTT.